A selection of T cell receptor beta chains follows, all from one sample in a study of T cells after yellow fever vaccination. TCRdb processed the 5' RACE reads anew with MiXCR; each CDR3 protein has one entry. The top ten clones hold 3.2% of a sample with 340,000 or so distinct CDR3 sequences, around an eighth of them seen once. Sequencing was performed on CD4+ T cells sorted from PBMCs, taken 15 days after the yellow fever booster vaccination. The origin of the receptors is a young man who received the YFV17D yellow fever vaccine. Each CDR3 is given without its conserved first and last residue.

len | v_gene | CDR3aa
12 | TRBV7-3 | ASSQTGAPGELF
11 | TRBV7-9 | ASSPMGYFPLH
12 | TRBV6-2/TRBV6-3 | ASSYQLRDSPLH
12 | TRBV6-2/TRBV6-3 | ASSYSGGPTPPF
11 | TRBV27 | ASTNRWGTEAF
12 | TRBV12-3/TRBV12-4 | ASSPGQGPYGYT
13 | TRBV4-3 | ASSLSPASTDTQY
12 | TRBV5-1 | ASSLDGQVDGYT
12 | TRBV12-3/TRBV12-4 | ASREESLGTEAF
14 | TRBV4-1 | ASSQGGRGGTDTQY
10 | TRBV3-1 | ASSQDGGVAF
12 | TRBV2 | ASSDIGGDQPQH
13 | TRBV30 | AWSVGGGRPYEQY
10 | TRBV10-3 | AISARGYEQY
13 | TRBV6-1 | ASSELRTPDYGYT
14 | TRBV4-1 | ASSQEAGVDTGELF
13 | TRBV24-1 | ATSDTTGAKNIQY
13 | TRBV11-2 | ASSSADSDNYGYT
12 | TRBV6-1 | ASSEGHLSYEQY
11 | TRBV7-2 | ASSSVIGDTQY
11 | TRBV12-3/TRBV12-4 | ASSKGTTDTQY
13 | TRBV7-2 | ASSLTYHRADTQY
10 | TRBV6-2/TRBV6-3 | ASLAFAGELF
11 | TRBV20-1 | SARDMTGGLLF
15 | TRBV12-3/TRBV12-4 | ASSLGVGGPINQPQH
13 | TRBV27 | ASSLARQGDTEAF
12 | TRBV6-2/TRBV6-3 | ASSYQGQGETQY
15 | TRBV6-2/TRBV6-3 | ASRNPLGGSTYTEAF
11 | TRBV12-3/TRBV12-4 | ASRIRRGDEQF
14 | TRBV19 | ASRSPGQGGNQPQH
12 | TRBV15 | ATRLQASTDTQY
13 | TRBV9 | ASIGLAGGVDTQY
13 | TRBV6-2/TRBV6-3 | ASRDPGQGADTQY
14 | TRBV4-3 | ASSSSGGAVVDEQF
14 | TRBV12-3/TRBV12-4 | ASRRGPDRPNSPLH
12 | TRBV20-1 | SAGREGVRETQY
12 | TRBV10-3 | AISESRQANEQF
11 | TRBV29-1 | SVGRSDQETQY
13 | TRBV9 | ASSTSADTNEKLF
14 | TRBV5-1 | ASTKDRDRYNSPLH
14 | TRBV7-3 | ASSPQAGANTGELF
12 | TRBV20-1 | SARRTGLNTEAF
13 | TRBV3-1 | ASSQGGLAQGEQY
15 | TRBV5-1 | ASSLGQGGLWNSPLH
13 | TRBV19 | ASSMGPGFTDTQY
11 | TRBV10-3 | AAGQGLSDTQY
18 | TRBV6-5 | ASSRRYGTGLGLHTGELF
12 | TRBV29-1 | SVGSSGRTGEQY
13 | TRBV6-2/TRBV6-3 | ASRHAGGVYNEQF
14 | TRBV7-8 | ASSKKRTGSSYEQY
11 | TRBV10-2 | ASSFIRGETQY